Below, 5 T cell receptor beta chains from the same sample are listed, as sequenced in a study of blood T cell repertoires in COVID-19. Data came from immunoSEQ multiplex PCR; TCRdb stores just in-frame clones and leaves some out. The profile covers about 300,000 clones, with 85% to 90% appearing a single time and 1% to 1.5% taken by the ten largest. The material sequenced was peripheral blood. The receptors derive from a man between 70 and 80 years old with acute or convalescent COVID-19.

This CDR3 reads CATSDRVGAGAEETQYF. In nucleotides, the CDR3 is TGTGCCACCAGTGATAGGGTAGGCGCGGGCGCCGAAGAGACCCAGTACTTC. The chain employs TRBV24-1 and TRBJ2-5, with D possibly TRBD2 on 5 matching bases. The CDR3 runs 17 residues. Per the germline V gene, CDR1 is KGHDR and CDR2 is SFDVKD. V lost 3 bases, J lost 3 bases, and 19 bases lay in between.

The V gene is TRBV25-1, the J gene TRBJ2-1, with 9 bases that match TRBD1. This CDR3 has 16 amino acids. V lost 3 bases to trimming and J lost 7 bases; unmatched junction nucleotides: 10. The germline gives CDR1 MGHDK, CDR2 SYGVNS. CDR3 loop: CASSESRTGAWNEQFF. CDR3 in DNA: TGTGCCAGCAGTGAGTCTAGGACAGGGGCTTGGAATGAGCAGTTCTTC.

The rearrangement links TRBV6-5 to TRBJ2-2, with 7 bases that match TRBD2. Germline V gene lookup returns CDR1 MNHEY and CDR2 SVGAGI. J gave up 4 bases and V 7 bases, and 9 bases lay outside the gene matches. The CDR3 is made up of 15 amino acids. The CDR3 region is CASKVGGTTTGELFF. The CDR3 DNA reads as TGTGCCAGCAAGGTCGGGGGGACGACCACCGGGGAGCTGTTTTTT.

As DNA, the CDR3 is TGTGCCAGCAGCCCGGGACAGCTCACTGAAGCTTTCTTT. Its translation is CASSPGQLTEAFF. V and J are TRBV3-1 (or the pseudogene TRBV3-2) and TRBJ1-1, with 7 positions matching TRBD1. The CDR3 spans 13 residues. Germline assignment: CDR1 LGHDT and CDR2 YNNKEL (reference sequence). J was trimmed by 4 bases and V by 4 bases; bases with no gene match: 3.

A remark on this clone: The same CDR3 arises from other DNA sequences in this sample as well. CDR3 loop: CASSLSGRNTEAFF. The CDR3 DNA follows: TGTGCCAGCAGTTTATCTGGCAGGAACACTGAAGCTTTCTTT. This rearrangement joins TRBV27 to TRBJ1-1; D remains ambiguous. The V gene lost 0 bases and the J gene lost 1 base, with 6 bases spanning the gap. The CDR3 has 14 amino acids. Germline values: CDR1 MNHEY, CDR2 SMNVEV (reference sequence).